The rows below give T cell receptor beta chains drawn from one sample of a study of T cells in Graves' hyperthyroidism and ophthalmopathy. Each CDR3 protein gets one entry after TCRdb re-called the multiplex PCR reads with MiXCR. The sample contains over 250,000 distinct CDR3 sequences, about 25% of which appear only once. Sequenced material: blood. These receptor sequences come from a man aged 40-49 years with Graves' hyperthyroidism that later progressed to Graves' ophthalmopathy. The CDR3 runs from the conserved cysteine through the conserved F or W. D genes are given only for firm matches. Size values are once, few and many counts, or a class for expanded clones, and some rows have none.

J gene | V gene | clone size | D gene | CDR3 DNA | CDR3 protein
TRBJ2-5 | TRBV20-1 | many | - | TGCAGTGCTAGAGATTTGGGCAGACAAGAGACCCAGTACTTC | CSARDLGRQETQYF
TRBJ1-5 | TRBV28 | many | - | TGTGCCAGCAGGGTCGGGGGCTTGCATCAGCCCCAGCATTTT | CASRVGGLHQPQHF
TRBJ2-7 | TRBV11-3 | many | - | TGTGCCAGCAGCTTACCATCTCAGGGCCGTTCCTACGAGCAGTACTTC | CASSLPSQGRSYEQYF
TRBJ1-5 | TRBV10-3 | many | - | TGTGCCATCAGTGAAGGGAAGCAGCCCCAGCATTTT | CAISEGKQPQHF
TRBJ1-1 | TRBV2 | many | - | TGTGCCAGCAGTGAAGCGGGATGGGCTGAAGCTTTCTTT | CASSEAGWAEAFF
TRBJ1-1 | TRBV7-3 | many | - | TGTGCCAGCAGTCCCCGAGGGGTCACTGAAGCTTTCTTT | CASSPRGVTEAFF
TRBJ2-2 | TRBV12-3/TRBV12-4 | many | - | TGTGCCAGCAGACCACAGGGGAGGAGGACCGGGGAGCTGTTTTTT | CASRPQGRRTGELFF
TRBJ1-5 | TRBV11-2 | many | - | TGTGCCAGCAGCTTAGGGGGGCCTCCTCAGCCCCAGCATTTT | CASSLGGPPQPQHF
TRBJ2-7 | TRBV27 | many | - | TGTGCCAGCAGGCCCCCCGACAGGACCTACGAGCAGTACTTC | CASRPPDRTYEQYF
TRBJ2-7 | TRBV18 | many | - | TGTGCCAGCTCTTCAACCTCCCAAGAGCAGTACTTC | CASSSTSQEQYF
TRBJ2-7 | TRBV6-2/TRBV6-3 | - | TRBD2 | TGTGCCAGCAGGGGACTAGCGTATGACGAGCAGTACTTC | CASRGLAYDEQYF
TRBJ1-5 | TRBV6-4 | few | - | TGTGCCAGCAGTGATCTACAGGGAGTCCAGCCCCAGCATTTT | CASSDLQGVQPQHF
TRBJ2-2 | TRBV12-3/TRBV12-4 | many | - | TGTGCCAGCAGTTTTGCCCTGGGTATCGGGGAGCTGTTTTTT | CASSFALGIGELFF
TRBJ2-7 | TRBV20-1 | few | - | TGCAGTGCCCCTTTGGGGTTTAGGGCGGGAAAAAAGCAGTACTTC | CSAPLGFRAGKKQYF
TRBJ2-2 | TRBV11-2 | many | - | TGTGCCAGCAGCGACGGCGGTCGGGCGCCTACCGGGGAGCTGTTTTTT | CASSDGGRAPTGELFF
TRBJ2-7 | TRBV20-1 | many | TRBD1 | TGCAGTGCTAGGGGACAGGGGGCGTACGAGCAGTACTTC | CSARGQGAYEQYF
TRBJ2-5 | TRBV3-1 | many | - | TGTGCCAGCAGCCATAATGAAGAGACCCAGTACTTC | CASSHNEETQYF
TRBJ1-1 | TRBV19 | many | - | TGTGCCAGTAGTATAGTGGCAGGGTCATACACTGAAGCTTTCTTT | CASSIVAGSYTEAFF
TRBJ2-3 | TRBV28 | many | TRBD2 | TGTGCCAGCAGTCCCAATACACTAGCGGGGGGCACAGATACGCAGTATTTT | CASSPNTLAGGTDTQYF
TRBJ1-1 | TRBV20-1 | few | TRBD1 | TGCAGTGCCTCGAGGGGACAGATGAACACTGAAGCTTTCTTT | CSASRGQMNTEAFF
TRBJ2-5 | TRBV5-1 | many | TRBD1 | TGCGCCAGCAGCCGGGACAGGGGGTACCAAGAGACCCAGTACTTC | CASSRDRGYQETQYF
TRBJ1-1 | TRBV5-1 | many | - | TGCGCCAGCAGCTTGGAAGGGTACAACACTGAAGCTTTCTTT | CASSLEGYNTEAFF
TRBJ2-3 | TRBV24-1 | many | - | TGTGCCACCGGCAGCGGGAGCACAGATACGCAGTATTTT | CATGSGSTDTQYF
TRBJ1-1 | TRBV11-2 | - | - | TGTGCCAGCAGCTCCCCCGAGGGATGGGGGAACACTGAAGCTTTCTTT | CASSSPEGWGNTEAFF
TRBJ2-2 | TRBV7-2 | - | TRBD1 | TGTGCCAGCAGAGCAGACAGGGGACGAACCGGGGAGCTGTTTTTT | CASRADRGRTGELFF
TRBJ2-2 | TRBV18 | - | - | TGTGCCAGCTCACCAGGAGTTCCCCAGGCCGGGGAGCTGTTTTTT | CASSPGVPQAGELFF
TRBJ1-1 | TRBV5-6 | many | - | TGTGCCAGCAGCTTCGGACGGTCGAACACTGAAGCTTTCTTT | CASSFGRSNTEAFF
TRBJ1-5 | TRBV6-2/TRBV6-3 | few | - | TGTGCCAGCAAAGACCAGACTTGGGCTCAGCCCCAGCATTTT | CASKDQTWAQPQHF
TRBJ1-1 | TRBV6-5 | many | - | TGTGCCAGCAGAGTGGGACACGGAACTGAAGCTTTCTTT | CASRVGHGTEAFF
TRBJ2-7 | TRBV20-1 | many | TRBD2 | TGCAGTGCTAGCACGACTAGCGGGAGAGGGGGAAGCTACGAGCAGTACTTC | CSASTTSGRGGSYEQYF
TRBJ2-2 | TRBV19 | many | TRBD2 | TGTGCCAGTAGTTCCCAAGCGGGAGGGGCCACCGGGGAGCTGTTTTTT | CASSSQAGGATGELFF
TRBJ2-5 | TRBV20-1 | once | TRBD2 | TGCAGTGCTCACCTAGCGGGGGAAGAGACCCAGTACTTC | CSAHLAGEETQYF
TRBJ2-5 | TRBV20-1 | many | TRBD1 | TGCAGTGCTTCGGGACAGGGAAGGCGAGAGACCCAGTACTTC | CSASGQGRRETQYF